This T cell receptor beta chain was sequenced during a study of blood T cells in healthy people across ages. This clonotype was seen just once. V lost 2 bases and J 9 bases, leaving 19 bases between the germline ends. Germline CDR1 and CDR2: SGHTA and FQGNSA. The CDR3 extends over 15 amino acids. A J-beta primer mix and a sample-barcoded 5' primer were used in a second PCR of about 7 to 12 cycles. TCRdb reanalysed the 5' RACE reads using MiXCR and keeps one entry per CDR3 protein. The sample contains 550,000 to 700,000 distinct CDR3 sequences, 25% to 30% of which appear only once. Sequenced input: blood. This TCR came from a woman aged 70-85 years in good health. The J gene is TRBJ2-5, the V gene TRBV7-2; D gene unclear. The CDR3 spells CASSLSRGVKGPQYF. In nucleotides, the CDR3 is TGTGCCAGCAGCTTATCCCGCGGAGTTAAAGGGCCCCAGTACTTC.